These 12 T cell receptor beta chains came from one sample sequenced in a study of blood T cell repertoires in COVID-19. The assay was immunoSEQ multiplex PCR, and TCRdb's table has in-frame clones only and misses some. The sample holds 190,000 or so clones, around 81% seen once. Sequencing input: peripheral blood. The receptors derive from a man in his fifties or sixties with COVID-19, enrolled during active disease.

J is TRBJ2-7 and V is TRBV19; 12 positions match TRBD2. Germline V lookup: CDR1 LNHDA, CDR2 SQIVND (reference sequence). V lost 11 bases, J lost 2 bases, and 16 bases stayed unmatched. This CDR3 contains 17 residues. Here the CDR3 DNA reads TGTGCCGGCCGGCTCCTAGCGGGAGGGCCGGGGCCCTACGAGCAGTACTTC. It is translated as CAGRLLAGGPGPYEQYF. The full variable domain, completed using reference TRBV19 and TRBJ2-7, is DGGITQSPKYLFRKEGQNVTLSCEQNLNHDAMYWYRQDPGQGLRLIYYSQIVNDFQKGDIAEGYSVSREKKESFPLTVTSAQKNPTAFYLCAGRLLAGGPGPYEQYFGPGTRLTVT.

The chain combines TRBV18 with TRBJ1-1; the D gene is possibly TRBD1 (6 bases). CDR1 and CDR2 (germline): KGHSH, LQKENI. The CDR3 is 14 amino acids. Trimming stripped 8 bases from V and 2 bases from J, with 15 bases between. Written as DNA, the CDR3 is TGTGCCAGCGCCCCCAAGGGGGATAACACTGAAGCTTTCTTT. Translating it yields CASAPKGDNTEAFF.

The chain carries TRBV5-4 and TRBJ1-2, with 10 bases aligning to TRBD1. Trimming removed 3 bases from V and 4 bases from J; junction bases left unmatched: 6. Germline V lookup: CDR1 SGHNT, CDR2 YYREEE (reference sequence). The CDR3 sequence is 15 residues long. The CDR3 reads CASSSPGQGTYGYTF. The CDR3, as DNA: TGTGCCAGCAGCTCCCCGGGACAGGGGACCTATGGCTACACCTTC.

The chain combines TRBV7-3 with TRBJ2-7; 8 bases are a match to TRBD1. V was clipped by 5 bases and J by 0 bases; unmatched bases: 3. This CDR3 spans 14 amino acids. Germline values: CDR1 SGHTA, CDR2 FQGTGA. In nucleotides, the CDR3 is TGTGCCAGCAGCATGGACAGGGACTCCTACGAGCAGTACTTC. As protein: CASSMDRDSYEQYF. Full variable domain (rest looked up from reference TRBV7-3 and TRBJ2-7): GAGVSQTPSNKVTEKGKYVELRCDPISGHTALYWYRQSLGQGPEFLIYFQGTGAADDSGLPNDRFFAVRPEGSVSTLKIQRTERGDSAVYLCASSMDRDSYEQYFGPGTRLTVT.

The chain uses TRBV19 and TRBJ2-3; 8 bases fit TRBD1. This CDR3 is built from 18 residues. Germline V gene sequence: CDR1 LNHDA, CDR2 SQIVND (reference sequence). The J segment lost 1 base and the V segment lost 4 bases, leaving 13 bases of the junction unmatched. The chain's CDR3 is CASSRGVQGVIGTDTQYF. CDR3 sequence (DNA): TGTGCCAGTAGTAGGGGAGTACAGGGGGTGATAGGCACAGATACGCAGTATTTT.

The chain links TRBV24-1 to TRBJ1-1; D is undetermined. Germline values: CDR1 KGHDR, CDR2 SFDVKD. The ends were cut back, 3 bases at V and 8 bases at J, with 12 bases in the middle. The CDR3 is 13 residues long. CDR3 amino acids: CATSDPRTGEAFF. The CDR3 coding sequence is TGTGCCACCAGTGATCCGCGGACTGGAGAAGCTTTCTTT.

This rearrangement joins TRBV5-1 to TRBJ1-1, with 9 bases that match TRBD1. V lost 3 bases, J lost 4 bases, and 4 bases stayed unmatched. Germline CDR1 reads SGHRS; CDR2 reads YFSETQ. The CDR3 length is 14 residues. The CDR3 region has the DNA TGCGCCAGCAGCTGGGGACAGGGTGGCACTGAAGCTTTCTTT. Its translation is CASSWGQGGTEAFF. The full variable domain, with the rest looked up from reference TRBV5-1 and TRBJ1-1, is KAGVTQTPRYLIKTRGQQVTLSCSPISGHRSVSWYQQTPGQGLQFLFEYFSETQRNKGNFPGRFSGRQFSNSRSEMNVSTLELGDSALYLCASSWGQGGTEAFFGQGTRLTVV.

The chain employs TRBV5-1 and TRBJ2-7, with TRBD1 matching 10 bases. With V trimmed by 3 bases and J by 7 bases, 7 bases remained unmatched. This CDR3 comprises 14 residues. Germline CDR1 is SGHRS and CDR2 is YFSETQ. The CDR3, as DNA: TGCGCCAGCAGCTATGGGACAGGGGACATGGAGCAGTACTTC. It yields the protein CASSYGTGDMEQYF.

The rearrangement links TRBV11-3 to TRBJ2-3; 7 nucleotides match TRBD2. Trimming at V came to 5 bases and at J to 4 bases, leaving 9 bases not matched to a gene. Per the germline V gene, CDR1 is SGHNT and CDR2 is YENEEA. CDR3 length: 15 amino acids. CDR3 DNA: TGTGCCAGCAGCCTAGGACAAAGCGGGGCAGATACGCAGTATTTT. Protein sequence: CASSLGQSGADTQYF.

V and J are TRBV5-4 and TRBJ1-4; possibly TRBD1 for D (6 bases). Germline V lookup: CDR1 SGHNT, CDR2 YYREEE (reference sequence). The CDR3 sequence is 15 residues long. The V end lost 0 bases, the J end lost 8 bases, and 14 bases lay between the germline ends. Here the CDR3 DNA reads TGTGCCAGCAGCTTGGGGGGGACATGGGTGGAAAAACTGTTTTTT. Amino acids: CASSLGGTWVEKLFF.

The chain has TRBV30 and TRBJ1-5; 7 bases are a match to TRBD1. CDR1 and CDR2 (germline): GTSNPN, SVGIG (reference sequence). This CDR3 has 15 amino acids. Trimming cost V 4 bases and J 3 bases; bases outside gene matches: 9. The CDR3 loop reads CAWTPRGQTNQPQHF. CDR3 bases: TGTGCCTGGACTCCTAGGGGACAGACCAATCAGCCCCAGCATTTT.

This clone has more than one count but fewer than ten. V usage is TRBV7-9 and J usage is TRBJ2-2, with D possibly TRBD1 on 6 matching bases. Germline V lookup: CDR1 SEHNR, CDR2 FQNEAQ (reference sequence). This CDR3 has 16 residues. V shed 5 bases and J shed 0 bases, with 13 bases lying between them. CDR3 coding DNA: TGTGCCAGCAGCCCCCGCAGGGGCACGAACACCGGGGAGCTGTTTTTT. Translated: CASSPRRGTNTGELFF.